This TCR beta chain derives from a study of T-cell reconstitution after alpha-beta-depleted transplantation in children (TCRdb year 2016). For the study in its entirety: The study quantitatively tracked T-cell immune reconstitution after TCRalphabeta/CD19-depleted allogeneic hematopoietic cell transplantation in children using TCR repertoire profiling. Points the paper makes about the study in general: The high TCRbeta diversity at day 60 in some patients was ascribed to recipient T cells and intrathymic progenitors that had survived conditioning. The apparently early alphabetaT-cell count recovery about two months after transplant was reportedly dependent on only several hundred rapidly expanded clones derived from non-depleted graft cells. Over the following months the frequencies of hyperexpanded clones went down, and after one year T-cell counts and TCRbeta diversity were mostly credited to newly produced T cells.

On this clonotype itself: Its antigen is not yet known. Base qualities are missing; no much larger clone stands one base away.

Via the germline V gene, CDR1 is KGHSH and CDR2 LQKENI. V and J are trimmed by 0 bases and 1 base, and the gene matches miss 2 bases of the junction. Inclusive of the bounding cysteine and phenylalanine, the CDR3 is 15 residues long. Of the read, only the CDR3 DNA is kept; its 45 bases are in frame from base 1. Reading the label with the study, this specimen's treatment or condition is: allogeneic hematopoietic cell transplantation with graft depleted of TCRalphabeta T cells and CD19 B cells. TCRalphabeta/CD19-depleted allogeneic hematopoietic cell grafts were given to the transplant recipients, all of whom were children. Receptor libraries were prepared by PCR. The instrument was an Illumina HiSeq 2500. TCR libraries were prepared with molecular barcoding, using unique molecular identifiers to normalize TCRbeta repertoire quantification. TCRdb reran the public reads through fastp at Q25 and MiXCR, keeping productive beta chains. Every entry covers one CDR3 protein and lists the most common genes and DNA from its rows. A total of 700,000 to 850,000 distinct CDR3 sequences appear in this sample, approximately 15% of them only once. In total, the top ten clones hold under 6% of the sample.

The clonotype comes from a male patient aged 10 to 17 who had a stem cell transplant for acute lymphoblastic leukemia, so the T cells may come from the graft donor. The chain is encoded by TRBV18 joined to TRBJ1-1; TRBD1 fits 7 bases in the junction. Sample: PBMCs, mostly from graft donor cells, taken 360 days after TCRalphabeta/CD19-depleted stem cell transplant. The CDR3 here reads CASSPPRTGNTEAFF. Read as DNA, the sequence is TGTGCCAGCTCACCACCGAGGACAGGGAACACTGAAGCTTTCTTT.